A selection of T cell receptor beta chains follows, all from one sample in a study of brain metastases from non-small cell lung cancer. Generated by immunoSEQ multiplex PCR, the TCRdb table keeps only in-frame clones and is missing some. Of around 760 clones in the sample, about nine tenths were seen once. Specimen: tissue from a brain metastasis. The receptors were sampled from a donor over 35 with non-small cell lung cancer. CDR3s include the opening cysteine and the closing phenylalanine or tryptophan. The D gene is left open where the match is weak. Clone size is stated in some rows and not others, as once, few, many or a class when expanded.

size: NA; V: TRBV18; D: NA; J: TRBJ1-2; DNA: TGTGCCAGCTCACCAGGCTTGAACTATGGCTACACCTTC; CDR3: CASSPGLNYGYTF
size: NA; V: TRBV5-4; D: NA; J: TRBJ2-3; DNA: TGTGTCAGCAGCCCCCGGCCCACAGATACGCAGTATTTT; CDR3: CVSSPRPTDTQYF
size: NA; V: TRBV10-3; D: NA; J: TRBJ2-1; DNA: TGTGCCATCAGTGAGTCGCTAGGGGCCTCCTACAATGAGCAGTTCTTC; CDR3: CAISESLGASYNEQFF
size: NA; V: TRBV5-1; D: NA; J: TRBJ1-1; DNA: TGCGCCAGCAGCTTGGGAGTCGGGAGGAACACTGAAGCTTTCTTT; CDR3: CASSLGVGRNTEAFF
size: NA; V: TRBV7-9; D: NA; J: TRBJ2-1; DNA: TGTGCCAGCAGCCTATCGGACGGTTACAATGAGCAGTTCTTC; CDR3: CASSLSDGYNEQFF
size: NA; V: TRBV5-1; D: NA; J: TRBJ1-3; DNA: TGCGCCAGCAGCTTGGGGCCGCCCTACAGGGAACACTCTGGAAACACCATATATTTT; CDR3: CASSLGPPYREHSGNTIYF
size: NA; V: TRBV7-2; D: NA; J: TRBJ2-5; DNA: TGTGCCAGCAGCTTACGGTCCGGGGGGCCGCCCCAAGAGACCCAGTACTTC; CDR3: CASSLRSGGPPQETQYF
size: NA; V: TRBV28; D: NA; J: TRBJ2-2; DNA: TGTGCCAGCAGTTTAATCAAGCTTGGCACCGGGGAGCTGTTTTTT; CDR3: CASSLIKLGTGELFF
size: NA; V: TRBV12-3/TRBV12-4; D: NA; J: TRBJ2-3; DNA: TGTGCCAGCCTACAGGGTATAGGTGTTACGCAGTATTTT; CDR3: CASLQGIGVTQYF
size: once; V: TRBV19; D: NA; J: TRBJ1-1; DNA: TGTGCCAGTAGTGAGGGGCACAGGTCCTGGGGTACTTTCTTT; CDR3: CASSEGHRSWGTFF
size: NA; V: TRBV14; D: TRBD1; J: TRBJ2-3; DNA: TGTGCCAGCAGCCGAACGGGACAGTCCACAGATACGCAGTATTTT; CDR3: CASSRTGQSTDTQYF
size: NA; V: TRBV27; D: TRBD2; J: TRBJ2-2; DNA: TGTGCCAGCAGTTTATCGAAGCCTAGCGGGGAGACCGGGGAGCTGTTTTTT; CDR3: CASSLSKPSGETGELFF
size: NA; V: TRBV12-3/TRBV12-4; D: NA; J: TRBJ2-3; DNA: TGTGCCAGCAGCCAAGGGCGGACAGATACGCAGTATTTT; CDR3: CASSQGRTDTQYF
size: once; V: TRBV6-1; D: NA; J: TRBJ2-5; DNA: TGTGCCAGCAGTGAAGTTGAGACCCAGTACTTC; CDR3: CASSEVETQYF
size: NA; V: TRBV10-3; D: NA; J: TRBJ2-1; DNA: TGTGCCATCAGCCCTTCATATGAGCAGTTCTTC; CDR3: CAISPSYEQFF
size: NA; V: TRBV18; D: TRBD2; J: TRBJ2-1; DNA: TGTGCCAGCTCACCGATAGCGGGGGAAGTCGATGAGCAGTTCTTC; CDR3: CASSPIAGEVDEQFF
size: NA; V: TRBV7-3; D: NA; J: TRBJ1-1; DNA: TGTGCCAGCAGCTTAGGGGGGTCCAGGAACACTGAAGCTTTCTTT; CDR3: CASSLGGSRNTEAFF
size: NA; V: TRBV5-1; D: TRBD1; J: TRBJ2-7; DNA: TGCACCAGCAGCTATACCGGGACAGGGAAGAACGAGCAATACTTC; CDR3: CTSSYTGTGKNEQYF
size: NA; V: TRBV7-6; D: NA; J: TRBJ2-2; DNA: TGTGCCAGCAGCCCCAGACCGGGACAGAACACCGGGGAGCTGTTTTTT; CDR3: CASSPRPGQNTGELFF
size: NA; V: TRBV9; D: NA; J: TRBJ2-5; DNA: TGTGCCAGCAGCCCCCAGGGTATTCAAGAGACCCAGTACTTC; CDR3: CASSPQGIQETQYF
size: NA; V: TRBV18; D: NA; J: TRBJ2-2; DNA: TGTGCCAGCTCACCCAAAGACATCACCGGGGAGCTGTTTTTT; CDR3: CASSPKDITGELFF
size: NA; V: TRBV5-6; D: NA; J: TRBJ2-7; DNA: TGTGCCAGCAGCCCTCGGGACTTCTACGAGCAGTACTTC; CDR3: CASSPRDFYEQYF
size: few; V: TRBV7-2; D: TRBD1; J: TRBJ2-7; DNA: TGTGCCAGCAGCTTAACACAGGGGGGCGAGCAGTACTTC; CDR3: CASSLTQGGEQYF
size: NA; V: TRBV11-3; D: NA; J: TRBJ2-2; DNA: TGTGCCAGCAGCTTACACAGCGGGACCGGGGAGCTGTTTTTT; CDR3: CASSLHSGTGELFF
size: NA; V: TRBV5-8; D: NA; J: TRBJ1-4; DNA: TGTGCCAGCAGCTTTGGGGGGTCTAATGAAAAACTGTTTTTT; CDR3: CASSFGGSNEKLFF
size: NA; V: TRBV7-3; D: NA; J: TRBJ2-5; DNA: TGTGCCAGCAGCCTCCTCGGCCCACAGAGCCAAGAGACCCAGTACTTC; CDR3: CASSLLGPQSQETQYF
size: NA; V: TRBV7-2; D: NA; J: TRBJ2-7; DNA: TGTGCCAGCAGCTTAGCTCAGGCCGGCGGCGAGCAGTACTTC; CDR3: CASSLAQAGGEQYF
size: NA; V: TRBV9; D: NA; J: TRBJ2-2; DNA: TGTGCCAGCAGCGTAGCTAGCACGAACACCGGGGAGCTGTTTTTT; CDR3: CASSVASTNTGELFF
size: NA; V: TRBV7-3; D: NA; J: TRBJ2-2; DNA: TGTGCCAGCGCACGAGGGGGGACCACCGGGGAGCTGTTTTTT; CDR3: CASARGGTTGELFF
size: NA; V: TRBV4-1; D: TRBD1; J: TRBJ2-7; DNA: TGCGCCAGCAGCCAAGCCCCCGGGACAGGCTACGAGCAGTACTTC; CDR3: CASSQAPGTGYEQYF
size: NA; V: TRBV7-6; D: TRBD1; J: TRBJ2-2; DNA: TGTGCCAGCAGTTTACAGGGGTTCGCCGGGGAGCTGTTTTTT; CDR3: CASSLQGFAGELFF
size: NA; V: TRBV5-4; D: NA; J: TRBJ1-2; DNA: TGTGCCAGCAGCACCTGGTCTGGCGGATCCGGCTACACCTTC; CDR3: CASSTWSGGSGYTF
size: few; V: TRBV6-2/TRBV6-3; D: NA; J: TRBJ2-7; DNA: TGTGCCAGCAGTGCCTCCTACGAGCAGTACTTC; CDR3: CASSASYEQYF
size: NA; V: TRBV5-4; D: TRBD2; J: TRBJ2-7; DNA: TGTGCCAGCAGCTTGGTATCCGGACTAGTAAGCGAGCAGTACTTC; CDR3: CASSLVSGLVSEQYF
size: NA; V: TRBV5-4; D: NA; J: TRBJ1-1; DNA: TGTACCAGCAGACTAGAGATGAACACTGAAGCTTTCTTT; CDR3: CTSRLEMNTEAFF
size: NA; V: TRBV9; D: NA; J: TRBJ2-5; DNA: TGTGCCAGCAGCGTAGGCAGGGCACAAGAGACCCAGTACTTC; CDR3: CASSVGRAQETQYF